Shown below are 16 T cell receptor beta chains from a single sample sequenced in a study of T cell changes during pregnancy in multiple sclerosis. Only in-frame clones appear in the TCRdb table, and some are missing; sequencing was by immunoSEQ multiplex PCR. The table lists 60,000 to 85,000 clones, around 94% of them singletons. This material consisted of peripheral blood, taken in the third trimester of pregnancy. The receptors stem from a female donor with multiple sclerosis, enrolled in a pregnancy study.

As regards this clone: Within the sample, other DNA sequences also encode this same CDR3. The V gene is TRBV6-1, the J gene TRBJ1-2, with 7 bases matching TRBD1. Germline V CDR1 and CDR2: MNHNS, SASEGT. This CDR3 comprises 14 residues. The V and J ends lost 2 bases and 8 bases, in that order; junction bases with no gene match: 8. CDR3 residues: CASSELAGTDGYTF. The CDR3 DNA reads as TGTGCCAGCAGTGAATTAGCAGGGACAGACGGCTACACCTTC.

The rearrangement joins TRBV19 to TRBJ1-3; D is unclear. Per germline, CDR1 LNHDA and CDR2 SQIVND (reference sequence). This CDR3 has 15 amino acids. The V end was cut by 3 bases, the J end by 2 bases, with 11 bases between. CDR3 region: CASSIGTDTGNTIYF. CDR3 sequence (DNA): TGTGCCAGTAGTATCGGAACAGACACTGGAAACACCATATATTTT.

The chain is built from TRBV6-1 and TRBJ1-2; possibly TRBD1 for D (6 bases). CDR1 MNHNS and CDR2 SASEGT come from the germline V gene. This CDR3 is built from 13 residues. V was trimmed by 6 bases and J by 8 bases, leaving 16 bases between them. CDR3 sequence reads: CASRPTGTRGYTF. Here the CDR3 DNA reads TGTGCCAGCAGACCCACAGGGACGAGAGGCTACACCTTC.

The chain recombines TRBV7-2 with TRBJ1-3, with D perhaps TRBD1 (6 bases). Germline loops: CDR1 SGHTA, CDR2 FQGNSA. The CDR3 is made up of 16 amino acids. The V and J ends lost 3 bases and 1 base respectively, with 13 bases between them. CDR3 DNA sequence: TGTGCCAGCAGCTTGGGACCCACAGGGTCTGGAAACACCATATATTTT. Its translation is CASSLGPTGSGNTIYF.

The chain links TRBV30 to TRBJ2-1, with 9 bases aligning to TRBD2. The J segment lost 0 bases and the V segment lost 2 bases, leaving 2 bases of the junction unmatched. The CDR3 extends over 15 amino acids. Germline V CDR1 and CDR2: GTSNPN, SVGIG (reference sequence). The CDR3 protein is CAWSRRGGSYNEQFF. Written as DNA, the CDR3 is TGTGCCTGGAGTCGGCGGGGGGGCTCCTACAATGAGCAGTTCTTC.

The chain joins TRBV19 to TRBJ2-3, with a tentative D call TRBD2 (7 bases). CDR3 length: 14 residues. V lost 6 bases and J lost 2, with 12 bases in between. Germline values: CDR1 LNHDA, CDR2 SQIVND (reference sequence). CDR3: CASSAGANTDTQYF. Here the CDR3 DNA reads TGTGCCAGTAGCGCGGGGGCTAACACAGATACGCAGTATTTT.

The V call is TRBV18, the J call TRBJ2-1; 7 bases match TRBD1. The CDR3 has 16 amino acids. Germline-derived CDR1 and CDR2 are KGHSH and LQKENI. J lost 5 bases, V lost 2 bases, and 9 bases had no gene match. The CDR3 here is CASSPWQGEINNEQFF. For the CDR3, the DNA is TGTGCCAGCTCACCATGGCAGGGGGAGATCAACAATGAGCAGTTCTTC.

The chain is built from TRBV4-3 and TRBJ2-7, with 8 bases aligning to TRBD2. Trimming removed 0 bases from V and 0 bases from J; junction bases left unmatched: 4. There are 16 residues in the CDR3. Germline CDR1 reads LGHNA; CDR2 reads YSLEER. The CDR3 coding sequence is TGCGCCAGCAGCCAAGACAAGCGGGGGAGCTCCTACGAGCAGTACTTC. Translated: CASSQDKRGSSYEQYF.

The chain has TRBV2 and TRBJ2-7; 7 nucleotides align to TRBD1. Trimming at V came to 6 bases and at J to 1 base, leaving 6 bases not matched to a gene. Germline V gives CDR1 SNHLY, CDR2 FYNNEI. The CDR3 has 14 residues. The CDR3, as DNA: TGTGCCAGCAGGAGTCACAGGGGTTCCTACGAGCAGTACTTC. The encoded protein is CASRSHRGSYEQYF.

The chain has TRBV9 and TRBJ2-1; tentative D call: TRBD1 (5 bases). The CDR3 has 16 amino acids. Germline lookup yields CDR1 SGDLS and CDR2 YYNGEE. The germline V and J ends were trimmed by 0 bases and 7 bases, with 17 bases remaining between them. The CDR3 sequence: CASSVEWGSLGNEQFF. Here the CDR3 DNA reads TGTGCCAGCAGCGTAGAGTGGGGCAGCCTAGGTAATGAGCAGTTCTTC. Combining the CDR3 with reference TRBV9 and TRBJ2-1 gives the whole variable domain DSGVTQTPKHLITATGQRVTLRCSPRSGDLSVYWYQQSLDQGLQFLIQYYNGEERAKGNILERFSAQQFPDLHSELNLSSLELGDSALYFCASSVEWGSLGNEQFFGPGTRLTVL.

This chain joins TRBV5-1 and TRBJ2-7; tentative D call: TRBD1 (7 bases). Trimming left V 4 bases short and J 2 bases short, with 13 bases between. This CDR3 is built from 14 residues. Germline CDR1 is SGHRS and CDR2 is YFSETQ. CDR3: CASSDGGQTYEQYF. CDR3 DNA: TGCGCCAGCAGCGACGGGGGACAGACCTACGAGCAGTACTTC.

The rearrangement uses TRBV4-2 and TRBJ2-7; tentative D call: TRBD2 (5 bases). V shed 1 base and J shed 0 bases, with 13 bases lying between them. CDR3 length equals 16 residues. Germline CDR1 reads LGHNA; CDR2 reads YNFKEQ. The CDR3 DNA reads TGTGCCAGCAGCCAAGGGAGGCTAGCACGCTCCTACGAGCAGTACTTC. Translated, it gives CASSQGRLARSYEQYF.

The rearrangement links TRBV5-5 to TRBJ2-3, with D possibly TRBD2 on 6 matching bases. V lost 0 bases and J lost 3, with 14 bases in between. CDR3 length: 16 residues. In germline, CDR1 is SGHKS, CDR2 YYEKEE (reference sequence). The CDR3 region is CASSLALGGRTDTQYF. The DNA for the CDR3 is TGTGCCAGCAGCTTGGCTCTGGGGGGTCGAACAGATACGCAGTATTTT.

The rearrangement uses TRBV4-2 and TRBJ2-7; 7 nucleotides agree with TRBD2. With 1 base clipped from V and 5 bases from J, the junction kept 14 bases outside the gene matches. Germline V lookup: CDR1 LGHNA, CDR2 YNFKEQ. The CDR3 is made up of 17 amino acids. In nucleotides, the CDR3 is TGTGCCAGCAGCCAAGGGCCCCCTGGGCGGGGGAGCAACGAGCAGTACTTC. Translating it yields CASSQGPPGRGSNEQYF.

This clone has a single count. The chain combines TRBV7-3 with TRBJ2-6; D is unclear. Between the trimmed V and J ends, which lost 5 bases and 4 bases, there was a span of 15 bases. There are 16 residues in the CDR3. The germline CDR1 and CDR2 sequences are SGHTA and FQGTGA. The CDR3 is CASSDTANVGANVLTF. CDR3 in DNA: TGTGCCAGCAGCGATACAGCCAACGTAGGGGCCAACGTCCTGACTTTC.

V gene TRBV7-2 combines with J gene TRBJ1-4; 9 bases line up with TRBD1. The CDR3 totals 18 residues. The V and J ends lost 5 bases and 1 base, in that order; junction bases with no gene match: 11. Germline assignment: CDR1 SGHTA and CDR2 FQGNSA. CDR3 sequence reads: CASSPRQGVLETNEKLFF. The CDR3 DNA follows: TGTGCCAGCAGCCCGCGACAGGGGGTATTGGAAACTAATGAAAAACTGTTTTTT.